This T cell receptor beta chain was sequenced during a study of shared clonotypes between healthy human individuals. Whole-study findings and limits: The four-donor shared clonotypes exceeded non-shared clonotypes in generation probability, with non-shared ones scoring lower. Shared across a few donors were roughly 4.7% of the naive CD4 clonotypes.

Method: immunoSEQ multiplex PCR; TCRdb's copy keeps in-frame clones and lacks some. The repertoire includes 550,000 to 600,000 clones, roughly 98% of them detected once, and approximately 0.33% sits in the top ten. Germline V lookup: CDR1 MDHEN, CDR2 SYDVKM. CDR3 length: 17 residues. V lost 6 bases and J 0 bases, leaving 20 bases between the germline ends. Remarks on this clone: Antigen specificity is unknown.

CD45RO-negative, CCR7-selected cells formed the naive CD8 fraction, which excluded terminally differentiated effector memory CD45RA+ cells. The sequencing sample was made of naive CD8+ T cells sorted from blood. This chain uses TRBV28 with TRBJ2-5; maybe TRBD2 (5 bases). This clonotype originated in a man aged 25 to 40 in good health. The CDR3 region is CASSSRPLLEYQETQYF. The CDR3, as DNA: TGTGCCAGCAGCTCGAGGCCACTACTAGAGTACCAAGAGACCCAGTACTTC. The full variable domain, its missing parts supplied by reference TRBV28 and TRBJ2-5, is DVKVTQSSRYLVKRTGEKVFLECVQDMDHENMFWYRQDPGLGLRLIYFSYDVKMKEKGDIPEGYSVSREKKERFSLILESASTNQTSMYLCASSSRPLLEYQETQYFGPGTRLLVL.